This T cell receptor (beta chain) was sequenced in a study of shared clonotypes between healthy human individuals. The table came from immunoSEQ multiplex PCR; TCRdb's copy has only in-frame clones and leaves some out. The sample has more than 2 million clones; around 95% are singletons. The CDR3 sequence is 16 residues long. Trimming removed 5 bases from V and 8 bases from J; junction bases left unmatched: 15. Germline V lookup: CDR1 LNHNV, CDR2 YYDKDF (reference sequence). Worth noting for this clone: Antigen: not known.

Terminally differentiated effector memory CD45RA+ cells were left out of the naive CD8 fraction, which was CD45RO-negative and positively selected for CCR7. Healthy HIV-negative adults with no recent acute infections or vaccinations were recruited as donors. Notes on the study in general: Relative to clonotypes present in all four donors, those not shared had lower generation probabilities.

The sample consisted of naive CD8+ T cells from PBMCs. The source of this sequence is a man aged 18 to 35 in good health. Some clones in this sample may be carry-over from other donors' samples. The chain has TRBV15 and TRBJ2-1; TRBD2 agrees at 7 bases. The CDR3 protein is CATSGSRDYRRDEQFF. In DNA form, the CDR3 reads TGTGCCACCAGCGGAAGCCGGGACTACCGACGGGATGAGCAGTTCTTC.